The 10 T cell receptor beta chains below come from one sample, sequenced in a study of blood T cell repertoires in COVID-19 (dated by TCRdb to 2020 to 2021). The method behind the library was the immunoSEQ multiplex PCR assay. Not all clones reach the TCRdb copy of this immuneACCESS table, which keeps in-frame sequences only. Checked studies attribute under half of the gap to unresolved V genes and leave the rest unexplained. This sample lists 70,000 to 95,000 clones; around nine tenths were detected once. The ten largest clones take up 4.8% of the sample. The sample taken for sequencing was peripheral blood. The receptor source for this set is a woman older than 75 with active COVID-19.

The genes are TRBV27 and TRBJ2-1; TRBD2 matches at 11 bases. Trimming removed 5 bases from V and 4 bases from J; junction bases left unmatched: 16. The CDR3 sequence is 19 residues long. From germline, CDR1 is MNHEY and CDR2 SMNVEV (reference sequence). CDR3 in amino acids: CASSLRSSGRGSKYNEQFF. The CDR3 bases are TGTGCCAGCAGTCTCCGGAGTAGCGGGAGGGGATCGAAATACAATGAGCAGTTCTTC.

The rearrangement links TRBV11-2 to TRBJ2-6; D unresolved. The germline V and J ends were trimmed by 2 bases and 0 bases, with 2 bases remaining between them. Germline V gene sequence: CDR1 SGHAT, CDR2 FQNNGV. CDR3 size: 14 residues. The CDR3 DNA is TGTGCCAGCAGCTTACTCTCTGGGGCCAACGTCCTGACTTTC. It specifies CASSLLSGANVLTF.

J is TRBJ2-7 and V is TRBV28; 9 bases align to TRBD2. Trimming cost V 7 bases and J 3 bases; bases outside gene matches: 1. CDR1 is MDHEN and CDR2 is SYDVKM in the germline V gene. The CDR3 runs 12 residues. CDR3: CASKTSGYEQYF. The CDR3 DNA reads TGTGCCAGCAAGACTAGCGGCTACGAGCAGTACTTC.

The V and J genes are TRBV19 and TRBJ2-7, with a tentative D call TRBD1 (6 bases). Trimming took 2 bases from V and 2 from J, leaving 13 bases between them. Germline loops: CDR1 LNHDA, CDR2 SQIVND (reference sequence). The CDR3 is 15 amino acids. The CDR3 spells CASSILPGEPYEQYF. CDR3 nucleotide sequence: TGTGCCAGTAGTATACTCCCAGGGGAACCCTACGAGCAGTACTTC.

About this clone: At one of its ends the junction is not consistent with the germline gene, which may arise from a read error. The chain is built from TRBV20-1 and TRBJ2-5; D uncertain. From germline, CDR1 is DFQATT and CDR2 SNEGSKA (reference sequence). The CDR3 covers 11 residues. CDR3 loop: CSARWQSAEDF. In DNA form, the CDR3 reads TGCAGTGCTAGATGGCAGTCGGCCGAGGACTTC.

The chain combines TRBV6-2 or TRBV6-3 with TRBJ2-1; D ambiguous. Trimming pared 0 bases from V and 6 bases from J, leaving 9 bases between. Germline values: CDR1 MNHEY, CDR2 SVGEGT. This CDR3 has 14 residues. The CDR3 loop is CASSYSRHGNEQFF. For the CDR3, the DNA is TGTGCCAGCAGTTACTCGAGGCATGGCAATGAGCAGTTCTTC.

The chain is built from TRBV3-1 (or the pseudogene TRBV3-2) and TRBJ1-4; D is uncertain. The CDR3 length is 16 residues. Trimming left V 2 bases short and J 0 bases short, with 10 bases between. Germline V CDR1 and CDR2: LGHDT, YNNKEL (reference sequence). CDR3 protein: CASSQRGWATNEKLFF. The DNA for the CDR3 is TGTGCCAGCAGCCAACGAGGGTGGGCAACTAATGAAAAACTGTTTTTT.

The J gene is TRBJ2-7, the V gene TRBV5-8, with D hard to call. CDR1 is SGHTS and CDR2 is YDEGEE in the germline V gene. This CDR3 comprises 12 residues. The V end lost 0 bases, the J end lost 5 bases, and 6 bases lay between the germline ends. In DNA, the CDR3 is TGTGCCAGCAGCTTGGCCCAAAACGAGCAGTACTTC. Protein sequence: CASSLAQNEQYF.

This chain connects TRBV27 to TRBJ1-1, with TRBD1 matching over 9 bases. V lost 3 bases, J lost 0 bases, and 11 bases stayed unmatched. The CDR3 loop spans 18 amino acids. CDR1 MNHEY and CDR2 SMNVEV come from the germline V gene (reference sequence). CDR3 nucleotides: TGTGCCAGCAGTTTCGCCCGGGACAGGGACCACATGAACACTGAAGCTTTCTTT. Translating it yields CASSFARDRDHMNTEAFF.

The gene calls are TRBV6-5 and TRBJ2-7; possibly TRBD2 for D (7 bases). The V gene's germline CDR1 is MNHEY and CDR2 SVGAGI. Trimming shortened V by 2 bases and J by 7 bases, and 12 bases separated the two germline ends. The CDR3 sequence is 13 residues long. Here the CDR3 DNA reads TGTGCCAGCAGTTACGGGAGGGGGAGTGAGCAGTACTTC. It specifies CASSYGRGSEQYF.